This T cell receptor (beta chain) was recorded in a study of cytomegalovirus exposure and HLA in healthy donors. The primer mix had 60 Vbeta and 13 Jbeta primers. Sequenced by immunoSEQ multiplex PCR; TCRdb stores in-frame clones only, minus some. The sample lists approximately 290,000 clones, 80% seen once, with about 0.28% in the top ten. This clone appeared a few times. The material sequenced was PBMCs. The sequence came from a girl aged 2 to 10 in good health and CMV-seronegative.

For the CDR3, the DNA is TGTGCCAGCACCTCCCCTACCGGGACTAGCGGGCCGACCGTATTTTACGAGCAGTACTTC. Encoded protein: CASTSPTGTSGPTVFYEQYF. The chain combines TRBV27 with TRBJ2-7; TRBD2 matches at 12 bases. CDR3 length equals 20 residues. The trim removed 7 bases at V and 4 bases at J, leaving 23 bases unmatched. Germline V CDR1 and CDR2: MNHEY, SMNVEV (reference sequence).